This T cell receptor beta chain derives from a study of T cells in tumors after PD-1 blockade (dated by TCRdb to between 2018 and 2020). Some background on the complete study: Patients were excluded if they had prior checkpoint blockade, use of systemic immunosuppressants, or recent radiotherapy or other anti-cancer therapy within 4 weeks. Clinical response was assessed using RECIST version 1.1. On average, peripheral blood samples had more than 90,000 TCR templates (range 24,679-257,772) and some 40,000 unique clonotypes. Paired single-cell RNA and TCR sequencing was performed on site-matched tumors from BCC or SCC patients before and after anti-PD-1 therapy. Patients received pembrolizumab 200 mg every 3 weeks or cemiplimab 350 mg every 2 weeks. A subset of patients also received ongoing daily vismodegib 150 mg during anti-PD-1 treatment. Bulk TCR sequencing was performed on approximately eleven peripheral blood samples from 5 or 6 patients to compare blood and tumor clonotypes.

Findings and caveats that apply to the study as a whole: Roughly 41% of the TCR clonotypes from tumors also showed up in blood, and some novel exhausted tumor clones were present in pre-treatment blood, which suggests peripheral recruitment. Where the novel T cell clones came from was not identified, and possible sources could include lymphoid organs or rare unexpanded clones inside the tumor or in the tumor periphery.

The CDR3 runs 14 amino acids, cysteine and phenylalanine included. Left in the record is the CDR3 DNA by itself, 42 bases read in frame from the first base. Based on the germline V gene, the CDR1 and CDR2 sequences are SGHTA and FQGNSA. Trimming takes 1 base from V and 3 bases from J, and the germline ends sit 9 bases apart. Deep TCRbeta sequencing was performed with the immunoSEQ platform. In the original analysis: For further analysis, only productive rearrangements were exported from the immunoSEQ Analyzer. T cell phenotypes were assigned to bulk TCRbeta clonotypes by matching the clonotypes to single-cell RNA+TCR-seq clones that had the same TCRbeta sequence. Clone enrichment in tumor was computed as tumor frequency divided by PBMC frequency from bulk TCR sequencing. GLIPH was used to group TCRs into specificity groups, clusters of distinct TCRs likely recognizing common antigens via shared CDR3 motifs. Drawn from immuneACCESS, this table holds only the in-frame rearrangements with V and J called that TCRdb kept. Clones are partly lost; checked studies trace under half to an unresolved V gene and leave the rest unexplained. Clone size and the V and J calls come from that table; the DNA yielded D and trimming. A total of approximately 63,000 clones appear in this sample, around 74% of them only once. The ten largest clones take up over 3.5% of the sample.

The time point label of this sample denotes: after anti-PD-1 therapy. Genomic DNA extracted from tumor biopsies or peripheral blood was used for bulk TCRbeta sequencing, with input ranging from roughly 600 ng to 6,004 ng. Every patient had histologically proven advanced or metastatic basal or squamous cell carcinoma and was a poor candidate for surgical resection. The basal cell carcinoma cohort was made up of some ten patients, and bulk tumor TCR sequencing was performed for roughly 8 of these patients. Worth noting for this clone: Its antigen is currently not known. Base qualities were left out, and no much larger clone turns up one base away.

The source is a human donor with basal cell carcinoma. Material: PBMCs, obtained after anti-PD-1 treatment. The chain couples TRBV7-2 to TRBJ2-5; 6 matching bases give a weak D call of TRBD2. The DNA reads as follows: TGTGCCAGCAGCTTAGGTTCTAGCGAAGAGACCCAGTACTTC. Protein translation: CASSLGSSEETQYF.